In this sample, the clone carrying this TCR beta chain turned up a few times. This sample stems from a study of blood T cell repertoires in COVID-19. The table came from immunoSEQ multiplex PCR; TCRdb's copy has only in-frame clones and leaves some out. Seen here are about 270,000 clones, roughly 86% observed once, and the top ten hold roughly 9.8%. Germline CDR1 reads LNHDA; CDR2 reads SQIVND (reference sequence). CDR3 length: 14 amino acids. V shed 5 bases and J shed 7 bases, with 17 bases lying between them. The rearrangement uses TRBV19 and TRBJ1-1; maybe TRBD1 (6 bases). The material sequenced was peripheral blood. This TCR was sampled from a middle-aged man who had recovered from COVID-19. The CDR3 nucleotides are TGTGCCAGTAGTTTCCGCACAGGGACGGGTGAAGCTTTCTTT. This codes for CASSFRTGTGEAFF. Together with reference TRBV19 and TRBJ1-1, the CDR3 gives the full variable domain: DGGITQSPKYLFRKEGQNVTLSCEQNLNHDAMYWYRQDPGQGLRLIYYSQIVNDFQKGDIAEGYSVSREKKESFPLTVTSAQKNPTAFYLCASSFRTGTGEAFFGQGTRLTVV.